The rows below give T cell receptor beta chains drawn from one sample of a study of T cells in localized non-small cell lung cancer. Assay: immunoSEQ multiplex PCR; the TCRdb copy retains only in-frame clones and omits some. The repertoire holds approximately 2,600 clones, with around 28% as singletons. The starting material was lung tumor tissue, obtained before any cancer treatment. The receptors come from a woman aged 40-75 years with stage III lung adenocarcinoma. CDR3s include the opening cysteine and the closing phenylalanine or tryptophan. A D gene is named only where the DNA matches it firmly. Clone sizes are given selectively: once, few, many, or a class where the clone is expanded.

CDR3nt	CDR3aa	abundance	v_gene	j_gene	d_gene
TGTGCCAGCAGCTCGCCCAGCGCGGAGAACACTGAAGCTTTCTTT	CASSSPSAENTEAFF	NA	TRBV11-3	TRBJ1-1	NA
TGCGCCAGCAGCTTACAGGACATTAACTATGGCTACACCTTC	CASSLQDINYGYTF	NA	TRBV5-1	TRBJ1-2	NA
TGTGCCAGCAGCCGGACCGGGGGCAGGTTGGACTATGGCTACACCTTC	CASSRTGGRLDYGYTF	few	TRBV14	TRBJ1-2	NA
TGTGCCAGCAGTGATTACCAGGCTTACAATGAGCAGTTCTTC	CASSDYQAYNEQFF	NA	TRBV6-8	TRBJ2-1	NA
TGTGCCACCGCCCCGAATAGCGGAACAGATACGCAGTATTTT	CATAPNSGTDTQYF	few	TRBV6-8	TRBJ2-3	NA
TGTGCCAGCAGCGTAGGTGCGGCTAGCAATCAGCCCCAGCATTTT	CASSVGAASNQPQHF	hyperexpanded	TRBV9	TRBJ1-5	NA
TGTGCCATCATGAGGTCGGAAGGGAACACTGAAGCTTTCTTT	CAIMRSEGNTEAFF	NA	TRBV6-8	TRBJ1-1	NA
TGTGCCAGCAGCTTGACTAGCGGGAAGATAAATGAGCAGTTCTTC	CASSLTSGKINEQFF	NA	TRBV11-3	TRBJ2-1	TRBD2
TGTGCCAGCAACCACGGCAGGGATGAGCAGTTCTTC	CASNHGRDEQFF	NA	TRBV25-1	TRBJ2-1	NA
TGCGCCAGCAGCCAAGATCGGGGGGTACAGGCGTACACAGATACGCAGTATTTT	CASSQDRGVQAYTDTQYF	few	TRBV1	TRBJ2-3	NA
TGTGCCAGCAGCCCAACCGGGACACCAAATCAGCCCCAGCATTTT	CASSPTGTPNQPQHF	few	TRBV11-3	TRBJ1-5	NA
TGTGCCAGTAGTATGCGGGACAGAAGGACCGGGGAGCTGTTTTTT	CASSMRDRRTGELFF	NA	TRBV19	TRBJ2-2	NA
TGTGCCAGCAGGACAGATGGGCCGAACACTGAAGCTTTCTTT	CASRTDGPNTEAFF	large	TRBV11-3	TRBJ1-1	NA
TGTGCCAGCAGTCCCGAGGACAGAACGAACACTGAAGCTTTCTTT	CASSPEDRTNTEAFF	few	TRBV6-8	TRBJ1-1	NA
TGTGCCAGCTCACGGTTGAACGGACTGAACACCGGGGAGCTGTTTTTT	CASSRLNGLNTGELFF	once	TRBV18	TRBJ2-2	NA
TGTGCCAGCAGCTTAAACGCGGGACGAAATGAAAAACTGTTTTTT	CASSLNAGRNEKLFF	few	TRBV11-3	TRBJ1-4	NA
TGTGCCAGCAGTCGAGGGGAGGGTCAGCCCCAGCATTTT	CASSRGEGQPQHF	NA	TRBV28	TRBJ1-5	NA
TGCGCCAGCAGTCGAGGTGAGCCGATGGGACCATTGGCTGAAGCTTTCTTT	CASSRGEPMGPLAEAFF	NA	TRBV5-1	TRBJ1-1	NA
TGTGCCAGCATACGGGGCTCGAACACCGGGGAGCTGTTTTTT	CASIRGSNTGELFF	few	TRBV6-8	TRBJ2-2	NA
TGTGCCAGCAGATCAGTTCAGGGAGCTCAGCCCCAGCATTTT	CASRSVQGAQPQHF	NA	TRBV28	TRBJ1-5	NA
TGTGCCAGTAGTAAGGCCCCTAGCGGATACAATGAGCAGTTCTTC	CASSKAPSGYNEQFF	NA	TRBV19	TRBJ2-1	TRBD2
TGTGCCAGCAGCGTAGGCGGGAGGGGGTATGAGCAGTTCTTC	CASSVGGRGYEQFF	NA	TRBV9	TRBJ2-1	TRBD2
TGTGCCAGCAGTTCACTCAGGGTCCCTGAAGCTTTCTTT	CASSSLRVPEAFF	NA	TRBV6-8	TRBJ1-1	NA
TGTGCCAGTAGTGATGGACAGGGGCTAAGGAACACTGAAGCTTTCTTT	CASSDGQGLRNTEAFF	few	TRBV19	TRBJ1-1	TRBD1
TGCGCCAGCAGCTTGGCGCCAGGGGACGATTCACCCCTCCACTTT	CASSLAPGDDSPLHF	NA	TRBV5-1	TRBJ1-6	NA
TGCGCCAGCAGTGACAAGGGGGCTAGCGGGAGGAGTGAGCAGTTCTTC	CASSDKGASGRSEQFF	NA	TRBV10-1	TRBJ2-1	TRBD2
TGTGCCAGTGAGAGACAGGGAGGAAATCAGCCCCAGCATTTT	CASERQGGNQPQHF	few	TRBV6-8	TRBJ1-5	TRBD1
TGCGCCAGCAGCTTGGCTCTCCCTAATGAGCAGTTCTTC	CASSLALPNEQFF	NA	TRBV23-1	TRBJ2-1	NA
TGTGCCAGCAGCTTAAACCGGTTCACTGAAGCTTTCTTT	CASSLNRFTEAFF	large	TRBV7-2	TRBJ1-1	NA
TGCGCCAGCAGTGAGTCGAACAGCGGTGAGCAGTTCTTC	CASSESNSGEQFF	NA	TRBV10-2	TRBJ2-1	NA
TGCGCCAGCAGTGAGTCAGCCACCGGGGAGCTGTTTTTT	CASSESATGELFF	few	TRBV10-2	TRBJ2-2	NA